This T cell receptor beta chain was sequenced during a study of blood T cell repertoires in COVID-19. In the study overall: From the United States, Italy and Spain came samples of acute and convalescent COVID-19. PBMCs, B-cell-depleted T cells, or T cells were the source of the cDNA or gDNA that made up the material.

The CDR3 contains 15 residues. V gave up 0 bases and J gave up 6 bases, with 12 bases separating them. The germline CDR1 and CDR2 sequences are SGHRS and YFSETQ. This clone was seen only a few times. Methods used by the authors: Amplification of reference gene primers provided the estimated nucleated cell counts. This table comes from immunoSEQ multiplex PCR, and its TCRdb copy is limited to in-frame clones, with some not included. Clonal size and the V and J genes are those of that table, whereas D and trimming came from the DNA. Here the sample spans 200,000 to 250,000 clones, about 90% being singletons.

The source is a woman aged 30 to 39 who had recovered from COVID-19. The chain joins TRBV5-1 to TRBJ1-4; the D is unclear. Sequencing was done on a sample of peripheral blood. The CDR3 DNA is TGCGCCAGCAGCTTGGGAGGGTTCGGGGATGAAAAACTGTTTTTT. Protein product: CASSLGGFGDEKLFF.